A single sample gave rise to the 32 T cell receptor beta chains below, sequenced in a study of CD8 T cells in ankylosing spondylitis. These TCRs' antigens remain unknown. In TCRdb, the 5' RACE reads were re-called with MiXCR into one record per CDR3 protein. The data contain 350,000 to 450,000 distinct CDR3 sequences, roughly 25% of them singletons. General study results and limits: What seemed typical of ankylosing spondylitis blood was a TCR beta motif built from several highly homologous variants.

The specimen sequenced was blood, either unsorted or a sorted T cell fraction (not recorded which). These receptors came from a male donor with ankylosing spondylitis.

This clonotype has more than one count but fewer than ten. The J gene is TRBJ1-2, the V gene TRBV29-1; D ambiguous. CDR3 length equals 13 residues. V lost 6 bases to trimming and J lost 7 bases, with 18 bases between them. In germline, CDR1 is SQVTM, CDR2 ANQGSEA. As DNA, the CDR3 is TGCAGCGTCGAGGTCATTGCGCGGGGTGGCTACACCTTC. Its translation: CSVEVIARGGYTF.

The genes are TRBV2 and TRBJ2-1; 8 bases line up with TRBD2. This CDR3 has 13 amino acids. CDR1 is SNHLY and CDR2 is FYNNEI in the germline V gene. V dropped 9 bases and J dropped 3; count of bases not matched to a gene: 4. The CDR3 sequence: CASSTSVYNEQFF. In DNA form, the CDR3 reads TGTGCCAGTTCGACTAGCGTCTACAATGAGCAGTTCTTC.

The chain carries TRBV20-1 and TRBJ1-1; 8 bases are shared with TRBD1. With V trimmed by 6 bases and J by 6 bases, 15 bases remained unmatched. The CDR3 is 15 amino acids. Germline V lookup: CDR1 DFQATT, CDR2 SNEGSKA (reference sequence). DNA of the CDR3: TGCAGTGCCCCTGCGTCGGACAGGGAGAGTCCTGAAGCTTTCTTT. Amino acids: CSAPASDRESPEAFF.

The table lists this clonotype with a few counts. CDR3 amino acids: CASSLMRSPLHF. The CDR3, as DNA: TGTGCCAGCAGCCTTATGAGATCACCCCTCCACTTT. J is TRBJ1-6 and V is TRBV12-3 or TRBV12-4, with no clear D. This CDR3 comprises 12 residues. V lost 6 bases and J 10 bases, leaving 10 bases between the germline ends.

The chain carries TRBV20-1 and TRBJ2-5; 14 bases match TRBD2. The V and J ends lost 5 bases and 4 bases, in that order; junction bases with no gene match: 9. The V gene's germline CDR1 is DFQATT and CDR2 SNEGSKA (reference sequence). This CDR3 region has 16 residues. The CDR3 reads CSAESLTSGRGETQYF. The CDR3 DNA is TGCAGTGCTGAAAGCTTGACTAGCGGGAGGGGAGAGACCCAGTACTTC.

The chain employs TRBV20-1 and TRBJ1-5, with D possibly being TRBD1 (6 bases). The CDR3 consists of 14 residues. V lost 2 bases and J lost 6, with 14 bases in between. Germline CDR1 is DFQATT and CDR2 is SNEGSKA (reference sequence). CDR3 region: CSARMAGAVQPQHF. As DNA, the CDR3 is TGCAGTGCTAGAATGGCGGGGGCGGTTCAGCCCCAGCATTTT.

This clonotype came up many times. The rearrangement joins TRBV7-2 to TRBJ2-1; D unresolved. The V gene's germline CDR1 is SGHTA and CDR2 FQGNSA. CDR3 length equals 16 residues. Trimming took 0 bases from V and 6 from J, leaving 15 bases between them. The CDR3 coding sequence is TGTGCCAGCAGCTTAGCGGGTCTTGGATTGATCAATGAGCAGTTCTTC. This codes for CASSLAGLGLINEQFF.

The J gene is TRBJ2-1, the V gene TRBV24-1; D assignment may be TRBD1 or TRBD2 (5 bases each). This CDR3 has 16 residues. The V gene's germline CDR1 is KGHDR and CDR2 SFDVKD. V lost 4 bases to trimming and J lost 0 bases, with 12 bases between them. CDR3 DNA sequence: TGTGCCACCAGTGACCTGGGACCCTTCTCCTACAATGAGCAGTTCTTC. Its translation is CATSDLGPFSYNEQFF.

This clonotype has more than one count but fewer than ten. The CDR3 sequence is CASRLNADYNSPLHF. The CDR3 DNA is TGTGCCAGCCGCCTGAACGCTGACTATAATTCACCCCTCCACTTT. This sequence joins TRBV2 and TRBJ1-6; D gene unclear. The CDR3 is 15 amino acids. V dropped 8 bases and J dropped 3 bases, with 14 bases sitting between them. Germline assignment: CDR1 SNHLY and CDR2 FYNNEI.

This clonotype has only a few counts. The chain couples TRBV25-1 to TRBJ2-3, with D uncertain. This CDR3 has 13 residues. V was clipped by 1 base and J by 4 bases, with 6 bases between them. Germline CDR1 and CDR2: MGHDK and SYGVNS. Written as DNA, the CDR3 is TGTGCCAGCAGTGAATGGACCCCAGATACGCAGTATTTT. Its translation is CASSEWTPDTQYF.

CDR3 region: CASTSHIWGRSSGANVLTF. The CDR3 nucleotides read TGTGCCAGCACCTCCCACATCTGGGGTCGCAGCTCTGGGGCCAACGTCCTGACTTTC. The chain recombines TRBV27 with TRBJ2-6; D unclear. In germline, CDR1 is MNHEY, CDR2 SMNVEV (reference sequence). Trimming pared 7 bases from V and 0 bases from J, leaving 22 bases between. The CDR3 covers 19 residues.

The chain links TRBV14 to TRBJ2-5; the D gene could be TRBD1 or TRBD2 (5 bases each). From germline, CDR1 is SGHDN and CDR2 FVKESK. The V and J ends lost 0 bases and 10 bases respectively, with 18 bases between them. The CDR3 runs to 15 residues. The CDR3 reads CASSQERGISEDQYF. CDR3 nucleotide sequence: TGTGCCAGCAGCCAAGAACGGGGCATAAGTGAGGACCAGTACTTC.

The rearrangement joins TRBV24-1 to TRBJ2-1; 10 bases agree with TRBD2. The junction had 6 bases not matched to a gene; V was cut back by 5 bases and J by 0 bases. The CDR3 is 17 residues long. Germline-derived CDR1 and CDR2 are KGHDR and SFDVKD. The CDR3 nucleotides are TGTGCCACCAGTGGTGGTAGCGGGAGGACCTCCTACAATGAGCAGTTCTTC. Translating it yields CATSGGSGRTSYNEQFF.

The gene calls are TRBV11-2 and TRBJ1-3, with 10 nucleotides matching TRBD1. Germline V gene data show CDR1 as SGHAT and CDR2 as FQNNGV. The V segment lost 3 bases and the J segment 1 base; nucleotides outside the gene matches: 6. This CDR3 region has 17 residues. This CDR3 reads CASSFMTGGSSGNTIYF. CDR3 nucleotides: TGTGCCAGCAGCTTTATGACAGGGGGCTCATCTGGAAACACCATATATTTT.

The sample holds a few counts of this clonotype. The chain couples TRBV29-1 to TRBJ1-1; D not resolved. The length of the CDR3 is 13 residues. CDR1 and CDR2 (germline): SQVTM, ANQGSEA. Trimming stripped 4 bases from V and 1 base from J, with 10 bases between. The CDR3 nucleotides are TGCAGCGTTGTAAGGACGGGGAACACTGAAGCTTTCTTT. As protein: CSVVRTGNTEAFF.

This clonotype was seen a few times. The rearrangement joins TRBV11-3 to TRBJ2-1, with 10 bases identical to TRBD2. This CDR3 has 17 residues. CDR1 is SGHNT, CDR2 YENEEA, per germline. With V trimmed by 0 bases and J by 8 bases, 10 bases remained unmatched. The CDR3 reads CASSLDLIAGGVDEQFF. The DNA of the CDR3 is TGTGCCAGCAGCTTAGATCTTATAGCGGGAGGAGTCGATGAGCAGTTCTTC.

This clonotype appeared a few times. The chain is built from TRBV5-1 and TRBJ1-4; D gene uncertain. Germline loops: CDR1 SGHRS, CDR2 YFSETQ. This CDR3 comprises 13 residues. Trimming removed 1 base at V and 8 bases at J, with 9 bases between. CDR3: CASSLNRPEKLFF. CDR3 DNA: TGCGCCAGCAGCTTGAATCGCCCGGAAAAACTGTTTTTT. Looking up the rest from reference TRBV5-1 and TRBJ1-4 gives the full variable domain: KAGVTQTPRYLIKTRGQQVTLSCSPISGHRSVSWYQQTPGQGLQFLFEYFSETQRNKGNFPGRFSGRQFSNSRSEMNVSTLELGDSALYLCASSLNRPEKLFFGSGTQLSVL.

Written as DNA, the CDR3 is TGTGCCACTTCGGAGTGGGCCAAAGGGGCCAACGTCCTGACTTTC. Protein sequence: CATSEWAKGANVLTF. V gene TRBV19 combines with J gene TRBJ2-6, with D hard to call. The CDR3 extends over 15 amino acids. Trimming removed 10 bases at V and 4 bases at J, with 17 bases between. From germline, CDR1 is LNHDA and CDR2 SQIVND (reference sequence).

This CDR3 reads CASSLYYHEQFF. In nucleotides, the CDR3 is TGTGCCAGCAGCTTGTACTATCATGAGCAGTTCTTC. The chain carries TRBV7-2 and TRBJ2-1, with D hard to call. In germline, CDR1 is SGHTA, CDR2 FQGNSA. The CDR3 is 12 amino acids. V was shortened by 3 bases and J by 8 bases, with 8 bases between the two germline ends.

The rearrangement uses TRBV2 and TRBJ1-2, with D possibly TRBD1 on 6 matching bases. CDR3 length: 12 amino acids. V dropped 6 bases and J dropped 4 bases, with 9 bases sitting between them. Germline CDR1 SNHLY, CDR2 FYNNEI. The CDR3 sequence: CASRPDSYGYTF. The CDR3 region has the DNA TGTGCCAGCAGACCGGACAGCTATGGCTACACCTTC.

This clonotype was seen repeatedly, ten times or more. The chain carries TRBV27 and TRBJ1-6; maybe TRBD1 (6 bases). The CDR3 runs to 19 residues. The germline V and J ends were trimmed by 3 bases and 0 bases, with 18 bases remaining between them. In germline, CDR1 is MNHEY, CDR2 SMNVEV (reference sequence). DNA of the CDR3: TGTGCCAGCAGTTTGGCGGGGGGCCTTTTAAGCTCCTATAATTCACCCCTCCACTTT. Translating it yields CASSLAGGLLSSYNSPLHF.

The rearrangement uses TRBV9 and TRBJ1-1; D is unresolved. Germline CDR1 SGDLS, CDR2 YYNGEE. This CDR3 contains 14 residues. V was trimmed by 0 bases and J by 1 base, leaving 7 bases between them. The CDR3 region is CASSVGSQNTEAFF. CDR3 nucleotide sequence: TGTGCCAGCAGCGTAGGAAGTCAGAACACTGAAGCTTTCTTT.

This clonotype has just a few counts. The chain links TRBV7-9 to TRBJ2-3, with TRBD2 matching over 10 bases. V was pared by 3 bases and J by 9 bases, with 3 bases of the junction left unmatched. Germline CDR1 is SEHNR and CDR2 is FQNEAQ (reference sequence). There are 13 residues in the CDR3. This chain's CDR3 is CASSFGTSDTQYF. The CDR3, as DNA: TGTGCCAGCAGCTTCGGGACTAGCGACACGCAGTATTTT.

The chain has TRBV20-1 and TRBJ2-1, with a tentative D call TRBD2 (6 bases). The CDR3 loop spans 14 amino acids. CDR1 and CDR2 from the germline V gene are DFQATT and SNEGSKA (reference sequence). V lost 6 bases and J lost 5, with 17 bases in between. CDR3 region: CSAPPSGRDNEQFF. The CDR3 nucleotides read TGCAGTGCCCCCCCAAGCGGGCGGGACAATGAGCAGTTCTTC.

The chain employs TRBV5-1 and TRBJ1-1; D may be TRBD1 (5 bases). CDR3 length: 14 residues. The V and J ends lost 4 bases and 1 base respectively, with 11 bases between them. The germline V gene encodes CDR1 SGHRS and CDR2 YFSETQ. The DNA for the CDR3 is TGCGCCAGCAGCCGGGGGTCTACGAACACTGAAGCTTTCTTT. Residues: CASSRGSTNTEAFF.

The table lists this clonotype with a few counts. The rearrangement joins TRBV24-1 to TRBJ1-2; D is unresolved. Germline values: CDR1 KGHDR, CDR2 SFDVKD. V was shortened by 7 bases and J by 2 bases, with 13 bases between the two germline ends. The CDR3 is made up of 14 amino acids. The CDR3 DNA is TGTGCCACCAGCCCCGTAGGGAGGAACTATGGCTACACCTTC. This translates into CATSPVGRNYGYTF.

In DNA, the CDR3 is TGTGCCACCAGTGACTCCCGAAGTGAAAAACTGTTTTTT. Residues: CATSDSRSEKLFF. V usage is TRBV24-1 and J usage is TRBJ1-4, with D hard to call. V lost 4 bases and J 7 bases, leaving 9 bases between the germline ends. Germline V gives CDR1 KGHDR, CDR2 SFDVKD. The CDR3 contains 13 residues.

The chain joins TRBV5-1 to TRBJ2-3; D is uncertain. The V and J ends lost 4 bases and 2 bases respectively, with 17 bases between them. This CDR3 is built from 16 residues. Germline CDR1 is SGHRS and CDR2 is YFSETQ. The CDR3 nucleotides read TGCGCCAGCAGCACCCGCCTAGGGCCCCCCACAGATACGCAGTATTTT. It encodes CASSTRLGPPTDTQYF.

This clonotype was recorded at least ten times. The chain has TRBV20-1 and TRBJ2-1; 7 bases align to TRBD2. V was pared by 6 bases and J by 9 bases, with 14 bases of the junction left unmatched. CDR1 is DFQATT and CDR2 is SNEGSKA in the germline V gene (reference sequence). The CDR3 has 14 amino acids. In DNA, the CDR3 is TGCAGTGCACAATGGTTGCGGGAGAGTAGTGAGCAGTTCTTC. It encodes CSAQWLRESSEQFF.

The V call is TRBV6-2 or TRBV6-3, the J call TRBJ2-1, with TRBD2 identical over 8 bases. J was trimmed by 8 bases and V by 2 bases; bases with no gene match: 14. The CDR3 has 17 residues. The germline gives CDR1 MNHEY, CDR2 SVGEGT. The CDR3 sequence is CASSYVWGTRTSDEQFF. The CDR3 DNA is TGTGCCAGCAGTTACGTTTGGGGGACTAGGACGTCGGATGAGCAGTTCTTC.

The CDR3 DNA is TGTGCCAGCAGCCCGGACGTCTCCTACGAGCAGTACGTC. This translates into CASSPDVSYEQYV. The chain is built from TRBV7-9 and TRBJ2-7; D ambiguous. Germline loops: CDR1 SEHNR, CDR2 FQNEAQ (reference sequence). Trimming removed 5 bases at V and 0 bases at J, with 8 bases between. The CDR3 covers 13 residues.

The chain recombines TRBV2 with TRBJ1-4, with D possibly matching TRBD1 (6 bases). The CDR3 totals 15 residues. The V and J ends lost 5 bases and 7 bases respectively, with 17 bases between them. CDR1 and CDR2 from the germline V gene are SNHLY and FYNNEI. The CDR3 DNA is TGTGCCAGCAGTACAGAACAGGGATTGGGTGAAAAACTGTTTTTT. Translation gives CASSTEQGLGEKLFF.